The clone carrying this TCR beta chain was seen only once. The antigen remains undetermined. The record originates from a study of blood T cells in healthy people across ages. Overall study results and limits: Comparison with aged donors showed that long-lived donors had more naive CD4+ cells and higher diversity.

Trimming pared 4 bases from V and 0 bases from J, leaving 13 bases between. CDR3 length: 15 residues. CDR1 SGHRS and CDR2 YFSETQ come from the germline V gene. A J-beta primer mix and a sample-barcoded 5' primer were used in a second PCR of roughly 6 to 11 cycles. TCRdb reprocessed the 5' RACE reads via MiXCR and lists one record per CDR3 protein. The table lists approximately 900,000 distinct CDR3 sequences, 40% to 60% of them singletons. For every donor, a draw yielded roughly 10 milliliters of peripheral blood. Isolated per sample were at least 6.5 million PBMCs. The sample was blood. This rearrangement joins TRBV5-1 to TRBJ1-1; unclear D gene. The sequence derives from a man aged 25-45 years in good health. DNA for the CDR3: TGCGCCAGCAGCCCAAACCGGGGTCTGAACACTGAAGCTTTCTTT. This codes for CASSPNRGLNTEAFF.